The 2 T cell receptor beta chains presented below share a single source sample, sequenced in a study of vaccination effects on CD4 cells after COVID-19. Their target antigens are unknown. ViraFEST used viral peptide pools to expand antigen-specific CD4+ T cells before sequencing. The culture ran for less than 12 days, and then CD4+ T cells were isolated. This individual contracted SARS-CoV-2 between March and December 2020, as verified by PCR. Libraries were prepared by immunoSEQ multiplex PCR; TCRdb keeps only in-frame clonotypes and omits some of them. The data show under 55,000 clones, approximately 81% seen once. The sample was CD4+ T cells from PBMCs cultured with a peptide pool, taken before COVID-19 vaccination. The receptor source for this set is a human donor who had a prior SARS-CoV-2 infection.

V usage is TRBV3-1 (or the pseudogene TRBV3-2) and J usage is TRBJ1-5; D not certain. CDR3 length: 14 amino acids. V was pared by 0 bases and J by 4 bases, with 7 bases between. Germline V gives CDR1 LGHDT, CDR2 YNNKEL (reference sequence). The CDR3 nucleotides read TGTGCCAGCAGCCAAGATTGGGGTAATCAGCCCCAGCATTTT. Protein product: CASSQDWGNQPQHF.

Only one count was recorded for this clone. The CDR3 is CAISESLAGGFREQFF. CDR3 DNA: TGTGCCATCAGTGAGTCACTAGCGGGGGGGTTCCGGGAGCAGTTCTTC. This chain uses TRBV10-3 with TRBJ2-1, with 13 bases aligning to TRBD2. This CDR3 comprises 16 residues. Germline V gene sequence: CDR1 ENHRY, CDR2 SYGVKD. The ends lost 0 bases at V and 10 bases at J; junction bases unmatched: 6.